This T cell receptor (beta chain) was documented in a study of T cell responses to AZD1222 COVID-19 vaccine. Overall study findings and caveats: Reportedly, nearly half of unique spike TCRs recognized epitopes outside B.1.351/B.1.1.7 mutations. It should be noted that donors were predominantly white British and more often female, and clonal diversity was possibly underestimated.

To note about this clone: The antigen is unknown.

The protocol was immunoSEQ multiplex PCR, while the TCRdb copy is restricted to in-frame clones and leaves out a portion. This sample carries 90,000 to 150,000 clones, roughly 87% of them seen once, and the ten largest clones take roughly 2.7%. V was shortened by 6 bases and J by 3 bases, with 3 bases between the two germline ends. The CDR3 sequence is 11 residues long. From germline, CDR1 is MNHEY and CDR2 SMNVEV (reference sequence). The chain recombines TRBV27 with TRBJ2-4; D gene unclear. This sequence was found in an adult who received the AZD1222 COVID-19 vaccine. The starting material was peripheral blood, obtained 28 days after the second AZD1222 dose. CDR3 residues: CASSSKNIQYF. CDR3 bases: TGTGCCAGCAGCAGCAAAAACATTCAGTACTTC.